The 21 T cell receptor beta chains below come from one sample, sequenced in a study of blood T cell repertoires in COVID-19. This table comes from immunoSEQ multiplex PCR, and its TCRdb copy is limited to in-frame clones, with some not included. In the table there are over 85,000 clones, 85% of which are singletons. Sequencing used peripheral blood. These receptors were obtained from a man older than 75 with acute or convalescent COVID-19.

The chain employs TRBV7-9 and TRBJ1-2; 7 bases match TRBD1. The length of the CDR3 is 15 residues. From germline, CDR1 is SEHNR and CDR2 FQNEAQ (reference sequence). Losses at the gene ends were 4 bases for V and 4 bases for J; bases not matched to a gene: 9. The CDR3 coding sequence is TGTGCCAGCAGCTATATGAGACAGGGCGGCTATGGCTACACCTTC. Residues: CASSYMRQGGYGYTF.

As DNA, the CDR3 is TGTGCCAGCAGTTTAAATTTTTTGAGCTCTGGAAACACCATATATTTT. This sequence encodes CASSLNFLSSGNTIYF. J is TRBJ1-3 and V is TRBV27; D remains ambiguous. Germline V lookup: CDR1 MNHEY, CDR2 SMNVEV (reference sequence). Trimming pared 2 bases from V and 0 bases from J, leaving 11 bases between. The CDR3 contains 16 residues.

The chain carries TRBV5-6 and TRBJ1-2, with a weak D call TRBD1 (6 bases). Germline V CDR1 and CDR2: SGHDT, YYEEEE. Trimming took 1 base from V and 4 from J, leaving 17 bases between them. CDR3 length equals 16 residues. CDR3 coding DNA: TGTGCCAGCAGCTTGTCACAGGGCTCGCGACCCTATGGCTACACCTTC. Protein product: CASSLSQGSRPYGYTF.

This rearrangement joins TRBV6-5 to TRBJ2-7; 8 nucleotides line up with TRBD1. With V trimmed by 6 bases and J by 1 base, 5 bases remained unmatched. Germline CDR1 and CDR2: MNHEY and SVGAGI. The CDR3 covers 14 residues. Here the CDR3 DNA reads TGTGCCAGCAGCCCCGGGACAGGATCCTACGAGCAGTACTTC. Protein product: CASSPGTGSYEQYF.

CDR3 sequence: CASSVTGTGVSSYNEQFF. The CDR3 DNA reads as TGTGCCAGCAGCGTTACCGGGACTGGGGTCAGCTCCTACAATGAGCAGTTCTTC. J is TRBJ2-1 and V is TRBV9; D might be TRBD2 (6 bases). Germline CDR1 reads SGDLS; CDR2 reads YYNGEE. This CDR3 comprises 18 residues. V lost 2 bases and J lost 0, with 18 bases in between.

This clone was seen a handful of times. The J gene is TRBJ2-3, the V gene TRBV4-1, with 9 bases aligning to TRBD2. The germline V gene encodes CDR1 MGHRA and CDR2 YSYEKL. CDR3 size: 21 residues. The V segment lost 0 bases and the J segment 0 bases; nucleotides outside the gene matches: 16. The DNA for the CDR3 is TGCGCCAGCAGCCAAGATTGGAGTAGCGGGGGCGGAATCTCTAGCACAGATACGCAGTATTTT. The encoded protein is CASSQDWSSGGGISSTDTQYF.

V is TRBV19 and J is TRBJ2-6; D is possibly TRBD1 (5 bases). Trimming pared 6 bases from V and 2 bases from J, leaving 8 bases between. This CDR3 contains 14 residues. The germline V gene encodes CDR1 LNHDA and CDR2 SQIVND (reference sequence). CDR3 protein: CASRGAAGANVLTF. Here the CDR3 DNA reads TGTGCCAGTAGAGGGGCGGCTGGGGCCAACGTCCTGACTTTC.

This clone came up a few times. V and J are TRBV24-1 and TRBJ2-7, with TRBD1 identical over 8 bases. CDR1 KGHDR and CDR2 SFDVKD come from the germline V gene. V gave up 6 bases and J gave up 4 bases; unmatched junction bases: 4. The CDR3 is 13 amino acids. The DNA for the CDR3 is TGTGCCACCAGTAACAGGGGGGCGTACGAGCAGTACTTC. Translated: CATSNRGAYEQYF.

The gene calls are TRBV19 and TRBJ2-3; 10 nucleotides align to TRBD2. Germline V CDR1 and CDR2: LNHDA, SQIVND (reference sequence). This CDR3 contains 15 residues. Trimming cost V 5 bases and J 4 bases; bases outside gene matches: 6. DNA of the CDR3: TGTGCCAGTAGTTCGATAGCGGGAGGTTCAGATACGCAGTATTTT. It encodes CASSSIAGGSDTQYF.

The chain employs TRBV28 and TRBJ2-3; TRBD2 might be the D (6 bases). Germline V gene sequence: CDR1 MDHEN, CDR2 SYDVKM. This CDR3 has 16 residues. V was shortened by 2 bases and J by 6 bases, with 18 bases between the two germline ends. CDR3 nucleotide sequence: TGTGCCAGCAGTTTAGGATACCCCGGGAGAGCCGATACGCAGTATTTT. Its protein product is CASSLGYPGRADTQYF. Based on the CDR3 plus reference TRBV28 and TRBJ2-3, the full variable domain is DVKVTQSSRYLVKRTGEKVFLECVQDMDHENMFWYRQDPGLGLRLIYFSYDVKMKEKGDIPEGYSVSREKKERFSLILESASTNQTSMYLCASSLGYPGRADTQYFGPGTRLTVL.

The chain uses TRBV5-1 and TRBJ2-7; 14 nucleotides agree with TRBD2. Germline V gene sequence: CDR1 SGHRS, CDR2 YFSETQ. J gave up 3 bases and V 5 bases, and 4 bases lay outside the gene matches. The CDR3 runs to 15 residues. The CDR3: CASRPGTSGSYEQYF. DNA of the CDR3: TGCGCCAGCAGGCCCGGGACTAGCGGGAGCTACGAGCAGTACTTC.

Regarding this clone: This sample includes further DNA sequences coding for the same CDR3. The genes are TRBV7-3 and TRBJ2-5; D possibly corresponds to TRBD2 (5 bases). The CDR3 is 13 residues long. V was trimmed by 2 bases and J by 1 base, leaving 5 bases between them. The germline V gene has CDR1 SGHTA and CDR2 FQGTGA. The CDR3 sequence: CASSLGSQETQYF. The CDR3 DNA reads as TGTGCCAGCAGCTTAGGGAGCCAAGAGACCCAGTACTTC.

V usage is TRBV21-1 and J usage is TRBJ1-5; TRBD1 was called by the table and not checked on the DNA. TRBV21-1 is recorded as a pseudogene. The CDR3 extends over 16 amino acids. CDR3 bases: TGTGCCAGCAGCCCAGGTGGCAGGGAAGGCCATCAGCCCCAGCATTTT. Translation: CASSPGGREGHQPQHF.

The chain couples TRBV3-1 (or the pseudogene TRBV3-2) to TRBJ1-1; no reliable D call. CDR3 length: 12 residues. V lost 10 bases, J lost 1 base, and 10 bases lay in between. Germline CDR1 is LGHDT and CDR2 is YNNKEL (reference sequence). DNA of the CDR3: TGTGCCACCTTGGGAGGGAACACTGAAGCTTTCTTT. Its protein is CATLGGNTEAFF.

The gene calls are TRBV5-4 and TRBJ2-3; 12 bases map to TRBD2. J was trimmed by 5 bases and V by 4 bases; bases with no gene match: 8. Germline assignment: CDR1 SGHNT and CDR2 YYREEE (reference sequence). The CDR3 length is 16 residues. This CDR3 reads CASSTLAGGRGDTQYF. The CDR3 bases are TGTGCCAGCAGCACTCTAGCGGGAGGGAGAGGAGATACGCAGTATTTT.

The V gene is TRBV10-3, the J gene TRBJ2-5, with TRBD2 as a possible D gene (6 bases). Between the trimmed V and J ends, which lost 10 bases and 5 bases, there was a span of 14 bases. Germline loops: CDR1 ENHRY, CDR2 SYGVKD. This CDR3 region has 12 residues. CDR3 DNA: TGTGCCACCGGCGGAGGGAGTGAGACCCAGTACTTC. This gives the protein CATGGGSETQYF.

This rearrangement joins TRBV9 to TRBJ2-7; 8 bases agree with TRBD1. Germline loops: CDR1 SGDLS, CDR2 YYNGEE. J was trimmed by 5 bases and V by 4 bases; bases with no gene match: 17. The CDR3 has 17 amino acids. The CDR3, as DNA: TGTGCCAGCAGCCGCCGTGGCGCGGACAGGGTTTTCCACGAGCAGTACTTC. This translates into CASSRRGADRVFHEQYF.

The chain links TRBV10-3 to TRBJ2-7; TRBD1 matches at 8 bases. CDR1 is ENHRY, CDR2 SYGVKD, per germline. V lost 6 bases and J lost 9; bases outside the gene matches: 16. CDR3 length equals 15 residues. CDR3 DNA: TGTGCCATCAGGGTAACCGGGACAGGACCTACGATGCAGTACTTC. This codes for CAIRVTGTGPTMQYF.

This clone was seen a handful of times. The chain links TRBV28 to TRBJ2-7, with D possibly being TRBD1 (6 bases). Trimming shortened V by 3 bases and J by 4 bases, and 13 bases separated the two germline ends. This CDR3 has 14 residues. Germline loops: CDR1 MDHEN, CDR2 SYDVKM. The CDR3 protein is CASSFNSRGYEQYF. CDR3 DNA sequence: TGTGCCAGCAGTTTCAACAGTAGGGGGTACGAGCAGTACTTC. The full variable domain, completed using reference TRBV28 and TRBJ2-7, is DVKVTQSSRYLVKRTGEKVFLECVQDMDHENMFWYRQDPGLGLRLIYFSYDVKMKEKGDIPEGYSVSREKKERFSLILESASTNQTSMYLCASSFNSRGYEQYFGPGTRLTVT.

The rearrangement links TRBV25-1 to TRBJ2-1; 8 bases line up with TRBD2. CDR1 MGHDK and CDR2 SYGVNS come from the germline V gene. The CDR3 has 16 amino acids. Unmatched junction bases numbered 6, after V lost 4 bases and J lost 1 base. CDR3 protein: CASSAPRGGSYNEQFF. The CDR3 coding sequence is TGTGCCAGCAGTGCTCCCCGGGGGGGGTCCTACAATGAGCAGTTCTTC.

DNA for the CDR3: TGTGCCAGCAGACTAAGAGGAGACTCTGGGGCCAACGTCCTGACTTTC. Protein sequence: CASRLRGDSGANVLTF. This sequence joins TRBV3-1 (or the pseudogene TRBV3-2) and TRBJ2-6; D is unresolved. Trimming removed 6 bases at V and 0 bases at J, with 12 bases between. From germline, CDR1 is LGHDT and CDR2 YNNKEL (reference sequence). This CDR3 has 16 amino acids.